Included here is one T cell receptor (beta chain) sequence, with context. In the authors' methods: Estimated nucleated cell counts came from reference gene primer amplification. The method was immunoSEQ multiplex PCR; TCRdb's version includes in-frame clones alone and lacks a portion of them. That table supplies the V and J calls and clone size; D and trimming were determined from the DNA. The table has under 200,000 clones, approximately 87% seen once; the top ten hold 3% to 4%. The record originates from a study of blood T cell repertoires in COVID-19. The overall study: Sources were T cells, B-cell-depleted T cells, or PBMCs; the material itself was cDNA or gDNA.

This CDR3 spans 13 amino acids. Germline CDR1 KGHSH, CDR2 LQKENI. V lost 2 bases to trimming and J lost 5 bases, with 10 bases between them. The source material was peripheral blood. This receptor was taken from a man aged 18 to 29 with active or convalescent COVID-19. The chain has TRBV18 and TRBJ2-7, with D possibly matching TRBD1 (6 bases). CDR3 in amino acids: CASSPNSGDEQYV. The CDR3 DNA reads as TGTGCCAGCTCACCAAATTCAGGGGACGAGCAGTACGTC.